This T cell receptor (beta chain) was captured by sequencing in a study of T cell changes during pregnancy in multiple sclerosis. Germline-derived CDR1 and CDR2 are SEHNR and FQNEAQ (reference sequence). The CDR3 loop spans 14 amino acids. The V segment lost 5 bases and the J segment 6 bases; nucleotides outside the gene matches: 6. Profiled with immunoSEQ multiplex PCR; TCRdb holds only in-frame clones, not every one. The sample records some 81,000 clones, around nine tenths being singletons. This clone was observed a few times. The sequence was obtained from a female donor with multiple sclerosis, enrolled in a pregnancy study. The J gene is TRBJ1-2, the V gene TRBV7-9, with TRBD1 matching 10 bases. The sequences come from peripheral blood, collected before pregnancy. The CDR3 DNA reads TGTGCCAGCAGCCGCGACAGGGGGCTGGATGGCTACACCTTC. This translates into CASSRDRGLDGYTF.